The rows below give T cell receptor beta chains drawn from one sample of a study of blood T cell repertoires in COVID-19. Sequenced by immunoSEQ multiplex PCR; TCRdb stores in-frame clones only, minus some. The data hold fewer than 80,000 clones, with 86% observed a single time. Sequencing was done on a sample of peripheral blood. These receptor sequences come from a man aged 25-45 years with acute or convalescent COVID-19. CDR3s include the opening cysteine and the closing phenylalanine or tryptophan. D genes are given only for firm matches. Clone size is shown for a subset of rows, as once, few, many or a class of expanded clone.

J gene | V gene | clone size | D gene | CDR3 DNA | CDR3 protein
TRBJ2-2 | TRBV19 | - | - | TGTGCCAGTCGGGGGACAGCAGAATTCACCGGGGAGCTGTTTTTT | CASRGTAEFTGELFF
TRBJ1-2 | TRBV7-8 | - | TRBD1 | TGTGCCAGCAGCACCGCCGGGACAGGGGGCTATGGCTACACCTTC | CASSTAGTGGYGYTF
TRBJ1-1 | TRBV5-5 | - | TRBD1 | TGTGCCGCCGGACAGGGAGACACTGAAGCTTTCTTT | CAAGQGDTEAFF
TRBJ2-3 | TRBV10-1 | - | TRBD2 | TGCGCCAGCAGTGAGTCCTGGACTAGCGGTGGAGTAGATACGCAGTATTTT | CASSESWTSGGVDTQYF
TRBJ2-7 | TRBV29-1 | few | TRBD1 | TGCAGCGTTGTTTCGGGACAGGGTAATCACGAGCAGTACTTC | CSVVSGQGNHEQYF
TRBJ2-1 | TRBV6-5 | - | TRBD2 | TGTGCCAGCAGATATCTAGCGGGATCCTACAATGAGCAGTTCTTC | CASRYLAGSYNEQFF
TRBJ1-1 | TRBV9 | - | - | TGTGCCAGCAGCGTAGGCGGCAGAAGGGGCTATGCGAACACTGAAGCTTTCTTT | CASSVGGRRGYANTEAFF
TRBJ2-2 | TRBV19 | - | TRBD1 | TGTGCCAGTAGCCCCTACAGGGGCGACACCGGGGAGCTGTTTTTT | CASSPYRGDTGELFF
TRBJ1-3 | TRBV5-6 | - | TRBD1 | TGTGCCAGCAGTCCTCAAGGGGGCGACTCTGGAAACACCATATATTTT | CASSPQGGDSGNTIYF
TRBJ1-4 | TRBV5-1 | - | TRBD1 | TGCGCCAGCAGATTGACAGGGGTCAATGAAAAACTGTTTTTT | CASRLTGVNEKLFF
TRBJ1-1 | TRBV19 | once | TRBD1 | TGTGCCAGTAGTCCACTGGACAGGGATGGCACTGAAGCTTTCTTT | CASSPLDRDGTEAFF
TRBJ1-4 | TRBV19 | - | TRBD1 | TGTGCCAGTAGTAGCCGACCGCCGGGACAGGGGGGTGAAAAACTGTTTTTT | CASSSRPPGQGGEKLFF
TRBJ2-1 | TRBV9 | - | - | TGTGCCAGCAGCGGGGCTAGCACAAGCTACAATGAGCAGTTCTTC | CASSGASTSYNEQFF
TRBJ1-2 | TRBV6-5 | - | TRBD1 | TGTGCCAGCAGTTACTCCCGGACAGGGGGCGACTATGGCTACACCTTC | CASSYSRTGGDYGYTF
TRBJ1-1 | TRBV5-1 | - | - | TGCGCCAGCAGCTTGGAGGCGAGACTTGACACTGAAGCTTTCTTT | CASSLEARLDTEAFF
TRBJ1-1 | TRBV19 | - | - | TGTGCCAGTAGCCTAACCCCAGGGATGAACACTGAAGCTTTCTTT | CASSLTPGMNTEAFF
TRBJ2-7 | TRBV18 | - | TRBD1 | TGTGCCAGCTCACCACAGCCCGGGACAGCCACCTACGAGCAGTACTTC | CASSPQPGTATYEQYF
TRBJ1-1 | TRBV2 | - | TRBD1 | TGTGCCAGCAGTGGCAGGGGGCGAACTGAAGCTTTCTTT | CASSGRGRTEAFF
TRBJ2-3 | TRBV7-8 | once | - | TGTGCCAGCAGCTTAGCAGGGGGTACACCCACAGATACGCAGTATTTT | CASSLAGGTPTDTQYF
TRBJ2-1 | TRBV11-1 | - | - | TGTGCCAGCAGCTTAGGGCGAGGAATTAAGGAGCAGTTCTTC | CASSLGRGIKEQFF
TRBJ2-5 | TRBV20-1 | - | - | TGCAGTGCTAGTGCCCCGTTCGGAGGAGGGACCAAAGAGACCCAGTACTTC | CSASAPFGGGTKETQYF
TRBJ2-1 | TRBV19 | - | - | TGTGCCAGTACCCCCGGACTCGGAGACAATGAGCAGTTCTTC | CASTPGLGDNEQFF
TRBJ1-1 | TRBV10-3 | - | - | TGTGCCACCCAGGACGGGGGGGCAATGAACACTGAAGCTTTCTTT | CATQDGGAMNTEAFF
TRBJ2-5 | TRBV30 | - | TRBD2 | TGTGCCTGGAGTACGGTAGGACTAGCAAGGGAGACCCAGTACTTC | CAWSTVGLARETQYF